These T cell receptor beta chains were read from a single sample in a study of tumor and adjacent non-tumor tissue in lung cancer. TCRdb passed the multiplex PCR reads through MiXCR, listing each CDR3 protein once. Here the sample spans 98,000 or so distinct CDR3 sequences, less than 85% being singletons. Sequenced sample: distant non-tumor lung tissue. The receptors stem from a man between 60 and 75 years old with small cell lung cancer. CDR3s include the opening cysteine and the closing phenylalanine or tryptophan. A D gene is named only where the DNA matches it firmly. Some rows mark clone size as missing; the rest say once, few, many or name a class of expanded clone.

.,.,TRBJ2-1,TRBV20-1,CNAIMGGLDMIF,TGCAATGCTATTATGGGGGGGCTAGATATGATCTTC
.,.,TRBJ2-3,TRBV10-1,CASSQAGLPTNTRYF,TGCGCCAGCAGTCAGGCGGGACTCCCGACAAATACGCGGTATTTT
once,.,TRBJ1-5,TRBV4-1,CARSHRTGQGPQHF,TGCGCCAGGAGCCATCGGACGGGGCAAGGGCCCCAACATTTT
once,TRBD1,TRBJ1-1,TRBV11-2,CASSLVTGGYAEAFF,TGTGCCAGCAGCTTAGTAACAGGGGGGTACGCTGAAGCTTTCTTC
once,.,TRBJ2-7,TRBV12-3/TRBV12-4,CASGLISTYEQYF,TGTGCCAGCGGTTTAATAAGCACCTACGAGCAATACTTC
.,.,TRBJ2-3,TRBV2,CASRSFKPAGLNTDTQYF,TGTGCCAGTAGGTCTTTTAAACCGGCAGGGCTTAACACAGATACGCAGTATTTT
.,.,TRBJ2-2,TRBV4-2,CASSQDLKANIGVLFF,TGTGCCAGCAGCCAAGATCTCAAGGCGAACATCGGGGTGCTGTTTTTT
few,.,TRBJ2-1,TRBV11-2,CASNLQRNEQFF,TGTGCCAGCAACTTACAACGGAATGAGCAGTTCTTC
once,.,TRBJ2-6,TRBV5-4,CARSRSASGANVLTF,TGTGCCAGGAGTCGGTCGGCCTCTGGGGCCAACGTCCTGACTTTC
.,.,TRBJ2-7,TRBV7-9,CASRSLPGHEQYF,TGTGCCAGCAGGTCCCTCCCGGGCCACGAGCAGTATTTC
.,.,TRBJ2-5,TRBV29-1,CGIESLGETQYF,TGCGGCATTGAGTCACTTGGGGAGACCCAGTACTTC
.,.,TRBJ1-2,TRBV6-2/TRBV6-3,CASSCSRTRVDYGYTF,TGTGCCAGCAGTTGCTCGAGGACACGGGTGGACTATGGCTACACCTTC
.,.,TRBJ2-1,TRBV11-3,CVSSTENGDEQFF,TGTGTCAGCAGCACAGAGAATGGGGATGAGCAGTTCTTC
.,.,TRBJ2-7,TRBV6-5,CANSYGSGWGYEQYF,TGTGCCAACAGTTATGGGTCCGGTTGGGGGTACGAGCAGTACTTC
.,.,TRBJ2-1,TRBV5-1,CASTEGTGNGQFF,TGCGCCAGCACCGAGGGTACAGGTAATGGGCAGTTCTTC
.,.,TRBJ2-1,TRBV11-3,CTSSTKKEDEQFF,TGTACCAGCAGCACAAAGAAAGAGGATGAGCAATTCTTC
.,.,TRBJ2-7,TRBV29-1,CSAGEGRGPVLYEQYF,TGCAGCGCTGGTGAGGGCCGGGGGCCCGTTCTCTACGAGCAGTACTTC
once,TRBD2,TRBJ2-3,TRBV12-3/TRBV12-4,CASNLRSSGSPDTQYF,TGTGCCAGTAACCTTCGTAGTAGCGGGAGTCCAGATACGCAGTATTTT
once,.,TRBJ2-7,TRBV12-3/TRBV12-4,CASSSPLPGSHEQYF,TGTGCCAGCAGTTCGCCCCTTCCCGGGTCCCACGAGCAATACTTC
once,.,TRBJ2-3,TRBV11-2,CASSLGAGPSTYTQYF,TGTGCCAGCAGCTTGGGGGCGGGGCCAAGCACATATACGCAGTATTTT
many,.,TRBJ1-1,TRBV30,CAWSVDSSHTEAFF,TGTGCCTGGAGTGTGGACAGCTCCCACACTGAAGCTTTCTTT
.,TRBD2,TRBJ2-1,TRBV20-1,CSAIDLAENEQFF,TGCAGTGCTATCGATCTAGCGGAGAACGAGCAGTTCTTC
.,TRBD1,TRBJ2-1,TRBV12-5,CASGVAWGQGVHEQFF,TGTGCTAGTGGTGTGGCTTGGGGACAGGGTGTTCATGAGCAGTTCTTC
.,.,TRBJ1-5,TRBV11-2,CTSSHDPHGAHHF,TGTACCAGCAGCCATGACCCTCATGGAGCCCACCATTTT
.,.,TRBJ1-5,TRBV27,CVSSLGGETQPQHF,TGTGTCAGCAGTTTAGGAGGGGAAACTCAGCCCCAGCATTTT
.,.,TRBJ1-2,TRBV4-1,CANSQPDSGYGYTF,TGCGCCAACAGCCAACCGGACAGCGGCTATGGCTACACCTTC
.,.,TRBJ1-2,TRBV4-1,CASSQASGPANYGYTF,TGCGCCAGCAGCCAAGCTTCAGGACCGGCTAACTATGGCTACACCTTC
.,.,TRBJ2-4,TRBV12-3/TRBV12-4,CVSSEGGAGKNIQYF,TGTGTCAGCAGCGAGGGGGGCGCGGGCAAAAACATTCAGTACTTC
.,TRBD2,TRBJ2-3,TRBV12-3/TRBV12-4,CASTTWTSGSTDTQYF,TGTGCCAGCACTACGTGGACTAGCGGAAGTACAGATACGCAGTATTTT
.,.,TRBJ1-6,TRBV6-5,CASSYTAKLGGISPLHF,TGTGCCAGCAGTTACACAGCAAAATTAGGGGGTATTTCACCCCTCCACTTT
.,.,TRBJ2-3,TRBV11-3,CANSPGRDQPQYF,TGTGCCAACAGCCCGGGGAGAGATCAGCCCCAGTATTTT
medium-sized,.,TRBJ2-3,TRBV6-6,CASSPGDTQYF,TGTGCCAGCAGCCCAGGGGATACGCAGTATTTT
.,.,TRBJ2-1,TRBV12-3/TRBV12-4,CVNSWYNEQFF,TGTGTCAACAGTTGGTATAATGAGCAGTTCTTC
.,TRBD2,TRBJ2-1,TRBV11-2,CASSPRLAGDIEQFF,TGTGCCAGCAGCCCGCGACTAGCGGGAGACATTGAGCAGTTCTTC
.,TRBD1,TRBJ1-2,TRBV6-2/TRBV6-3,CAISKKRDSALYGYTF,TGTGCCATCAGCAAGAAGCGGGACAGTGCTCTATACGGCTACACCTTC
.,.,TRBJ2-3,TRBV11-2,CACSLNWTDTQYF,TGTGCCTGCAGCTTGAACTGGACAGATACGCAGTATTTT
.,.,TRBJ2-5,TRBV12-3/TRBV12-4,CASTPTWVALRAETQYF,TGTGCCAGCACCCCAACATGGGTCGCGTTACGGGCGGAGACCCAGTACTTC
.,.,TRBJ2-1,TRBV29-1,CCARSSFYNEQFF,TGCTGCGCCCGATCGAGCTTCTACAATGAGCAGTTCTTC
many,.,TRBJ2-2,TRBV20-1,CSARGSSGTKNTGELFF,TGCAGTGCTAGGGGTTCGTCAGGGACGAAGAACACCGGGGAGCTGTTTTTT
.,.,TRBJ2-2,TRBV5-1,CASSFRGQGTGELFF,TGCGCCAGCAGCTTTAGGGGCCAGGGCACCGGGGAGCTGTTTTTT
.,.,TRBJ1-2,TRBV6-5,CASSYSCGGEGYTF,TGTGCCAGCAGTTACTCGTGTGGGGGAGAAGGCTACACATTC
once,.,TRBJ2-2,TRBV29-1,CSVGQGTGELFF,.
.,.,TRBJ2-7,TRBV6-5,CASSKHESEQYF,TGTGCCAGCAGCAAACATGAGTCGGAGCAGTATTTC
.,TRBD2,TRBJ2-1,TRBV6-4,CVSSEVAGEEGEQSF,TGTGTCAGCAGTGAAGTAGCGGGAGAGGAGGGTGAGCAGTCCTTC
.,.,TRBJ1-5,TRBV7-9,CASSNAGLGNQSQRF,TGTGCCAGCAGCAACGCCGGGCTCGGCAATCAGTCCCAGCGTTTT
.,TRBD1,TRBJ2-7,TRBV6-2/TRBV6-3,CASSYQGETGQYF,TGTGCCAGCAGTTACCAGGGGGAGACTGGGCAGTACTTC
many,.,TRBJ1-1,TRBV5-1,CASSFGHSENTEAFF,TGCGCCAGCAGCTTCGGACACTCCGAAAACACTGAAGCTTTCTTT
.,TRBD1,TRBJ2-7,TRBV2,CASSGQGPYEQYF,TGTGCCAGCAGTGGACAGGGCCCCTACGAGCAGTACTTC
.,TRBD2,TRBJ2-5,TRBV6-2/TRBV6-3,CASSYSRLAGGFIETHYF,TGTGCCAGCAGCTACTCCCGACTAGCGGGAGGGTTCATTGAGACCCACTACTTC
.,.,TRBJ2-5,TRBV10-2,CTSSDSIETQYF,TGCACCAGCAGTGATTCAATTGAGACCCAGTACTTC
.,TRBD1,TRBJ2-1,TRBV19,CACNPGTGEYNEQFF,TGTGCCTGTAACCCTGGGACAGGCGAATACAATGAGCAGTTCTTC
.,.,TRBJ1-5,TRBV6-6,CAISPAGSNQPQPF,TGTGCCATCAGCCCCGCGGGTAGCAATCAGCCCCAGCCTTTT
.,.,TRBJ2-1,TRBV29-1,CSVYRVLGDNEQLF,TGCAGTGTATACAGGGTGTTAGGGGACAATGAGCAGCTCTTC
.,TRBD1,TRBJ2-1,TRBV11-3,CASSSGLGTGLFF,TGTGCTAGCAGCTCAGGTCTTGGGACAGGTCTGTTCTTC
.,.,TRBJ1-1,TRBV30,CAWSVDLGSGLNTEDFF,TGTGCCTGGAGTGTAGATTTGGGGTCGGGGTTGAACACTGAAGATTTCTTT
once,.,TRBJ2-2,TRBV20-1,CSAREYRTTNAGELFF,TGTAGTGCTAGAGAATACAGGACAACGAACGCCGGGGAGCTGTTTTTT
few,TRBD2,TRBJ2-1,TRBV7-9,CASSLSRASGGNEQFF,TGTGCCAGCAGCTTAAGTAGGGCTAGCGGGGGGAATGAGCAGTTCTTC